This T cell receptor beta chain stems from a study of T-cell memory formation after mild COVID-19. MiXCR, applied by TCRdb to the 5' RACE reads, yields one record per CDR3 protein. The sample records 350,000 to 500,000 distinct CDR3 sequences, 20% to 25% being singletons. The CDR3 consists of 11 residues. Per germline, CDR1 ENHRY and CDR2 SYGVKD. V was trimmed by 3 bases and J by 9 bases, leaving 6 bases between them. Sequenced input: PBMCs or a T cell subset sorted from them (not recorded which). This chain uses TRBV10-3 with TRBJ2-1; D remains unclear. The TCR originated in an adult woman who had mild COVID-19 (a few samples of this study predate the infection). Cell type and time point are not known. The CDR3, as DNA: TGTGCCATCAGTGAACGGAGTGAGCAGTTCTTC. Amino acid sequence: CAISERSEQFF.